These 21 T cell receptor beta chains came from one sample sequenced in a study of technical replicates of blood from several donors. Clones were read by immunoSEQ multiplex PCR, and TCRdb kept only the in-frame ones, dropping some. The sample consists of 65,000 to 90,000 clones, roughly nine tenths of them appearing once. The sequenced material came from T cells isolated from PBMCs. The receptors were gathered from a human donor in good health.

This chain links TRBV30 with TRBJ2-4, with TRBD1 matching 9 bases. CDR1 is GTSNPN and CDR2 is SVGIG in the germline V gene (reference sequence). The CDR3 has 15 residues. After removal of 2 bases from V and 5 bases from J, the junction contained 7 bases not matched to a gene. CDR3 coding DNA: TGTGCCTGGAGTCACCTCCGGGACAGGGAAAACATTCAGTACTTC. Translation: CAWSHLRDRENIQYF.

CDR3 nucleotide sequence: TGTGCCAGCAAAGAGAGCGTAGCCAAAAACATTCAGTACTTC. Protein: CASKESVAKNIQYF. This chain links TRBV6-5 with TRBJ2-4; D gene unclear. The CDR3 consists of 14 residues. Germline CDR1 MNHEY, CDR2 SVGAGI. The V gene lost 7 bases and the J gene lost 0 bases, with 10 bases spanning the gap.

The V and J genes are TRBV27 and TRBJ2-7; 8 positions match TRBD2. Germline assignment: CDR1 MNHEY and CDR2 SMNVEV (reference sequence). Unmatched junction bases numbered 17, after V lost 6 bases and J lost 4 bases. The CDR3 is made up of 17 amino acids. The CDR3 reads CASRTLIGTSLGYEQYF. CDR3 sequence (DNA): TGTGCCAGCAGAACTTTAATTGGGACTAGTCTAGGTTACGAGCAGTACTTC.

V gene TRBV19 combines with J gene TRBJ2-5, with D possibly matching TRBD2 (7 bases). The germline V gene has CDR1 LNHDA and CDR2 SQIVND (reference sequence). V shed 1 base and J shed 1 base, with 10 bases lying between them. This CDR3 is 15 amino acids long. The CDR3 region has the DNA TGTGCCAGTAGTATAGGGGGGGGCTCCCAAGAGACCCAGTACTTC. Protein product: CASSIGGGSQETQYF.

The chain recombines TRBV13 with TRBJ1-3; D remains ambiguous. The V gene lost 4 bases and the J gene lost 0 bases, with 4 bases spanning the gap. The CDR3 is made up of 13 amino acids. CDR1 is PRHDT and CDR2 is FYEKMQ in the germline V gene (reference sequence). The CDR3 region has the DNA TGTGCCAGCAGCTCCCTCTCTGGAAACACCATATATTTT. Protein: CASSSLSGNTIYF.

The V call is TRBV27, the J call TRBJ2-6; 9 positions match TRBD1. Germline-derived CDR1 and CDR2 are MNHEY and SMNVEV (reference sequence). V was clipped by 3 bases and J by 6 bases; unmatched bases: 18. The CDR3 is 20 amino acids. The chain's CDR3 is CASSLRQQGAWGIEANVLTF. The CDR3 nucleotides are TGTGCCAGCAGTTTGAGACAACAGGGGGCATGGGGAATTGAGGCCAACGTCCTGACTTTC.

CDR3 sequence reads: CASSVAGGPGAASEQYF. The CDR3 nucleotides are TGTGCCAGCAGTGTAGCGGGAGGACCGGGGGCGGCTAGTGAGCAGTACTTC. The chain is built from TRBV27 and TRBJ2-7; 10 positions match TRBD2. Germline CDR1 MNHEY, CDR2 SMNVEV (reference sequence). The length of the CDR3 is 17 residues. J was trimmed by 7 bases and V by 5 bases; bases with no gene match: 17.

The J gene is TRBJ1-3, the V gene TRBV28; possible D gene TRBD1, 6 bases. This CDR3 is built from 15 residues. The germline gives CDR1 MDHEN, CDR2 SYDVKM. Deletions cut 4 bases from V and 4 bases from J, with 14 bases between. The CDR3 region is CASSSGGLFGNTIYF. As DNA, the CDR3 is TGTGCCAGCAGTTCGGGGGGGCTGTTCGGAAACACCATATATTTT.

The chain is built from TRBV6-1 and TRBJ1-1, with a tentative D call TRBD1 (6 bases). CDR1 and CDR2 (germline): MNHNS, SASEGT. The CDR3 runs to 13 residues. The germline V and J ends were trimmed by 7 bases and 4 bases, with 13 bases remaining between them. The CDR3 nucleotides are TGTGCCAGCACTTTGGACAGCCTCACTGAAGCTTTCTTT. This translates into CASTLDSLTEAFF.

In its sample, this clone was seen once. The V and J genes are TRBV18 and TRBJ2-7; possibly TRBD2 for D (5 bases). Germline CDR1 KGHSH, CDR2 LQKENI. With 1 base removed from V and 3 bases from J, the gap between germline ends came to 16 bases. The CDR3 totals 16 residues. The CDR3 is CASSPLEQRVHYEQYF. DNA of the CDR3: TGTGCCAGCTCACCACTTGAACAGAGGGTACACTACGAGCAGTACTTC. The variable domain in full, completed from reference TRBV18 and TRBJ2-7, reads NAGVMQNPRHLVRRRGQEARLRCSPMKGHSHVYWYRQLPEEGLKFMVYLQKENIIDESGMPKERFSAEFPKEGPSILRIQQVVRGDSAAYFCASSPLEQRVHYEQYFGPGTRLTVT.

The chain carries TRBV27 and TRBJ1-2, with 7 bases matching TRBD1. J was trimmed by 5 bases and V by 5 bases; bases with no gene match: 5. CDR1 and CDR2 (germline): MNHEY, SMNVEV (reference sequence). The CDR3 has 13 residues. The CDR3 spells CASSPGTEYGYTF. As DNA, the CDR3 is TGTGCCAGCAGTCCCGGGACAGAATATGGCTACACCTTC.

There are a few counts of this clone. The chain recombines TRBV19 with TRBJ1-1; D perhaps matches TRBD1 (6 bases). The germline V gene has CDR1 LNHDA and CDR2 SQIVND (reference sequence). The CDR3 length is 14 residues. V was shortened by 8 bases and J by 1 base, with 14 bases between the two germline ends. The CDR3 here is CASSPTGSNTEAFF. CDR3 coding DNA: TGTGCCAGTTCGCCGACAGGATCGAACACTGAAGCTTTCTTT.

Written as DNA, the CDR3 is TGTGCCAGCAGCTCACAGGGGGCCGGGGCCAACGTCCTGACTTTC. Protein: CASSSQGAGANVLTF. The genes are TRBV7-3 and TRBJ2-6, with 9 bases lining up with TRBD1. With 4 bases clipped from V and 4 bases from J, the junction kept 2 bases outside the gene matches. This CDR3 comprises 15 residues. CDR1 is SGHTA, CDR2 FQGTGA, per germline.

This chain connects TRBV19 to TRBJ2-1; 14 bases are a match to TRBD2. J gave up 8 bases and V 10 bases, and 10 bases lay outside the gene matches. The CDR3 has 15 residues. Germline assignment: CDR1 LNHDA and CDR2 SQIVND (reference sequence). The CDR3 loop reads CATMGTSGSMDEQFF. The CDR3 nucleotides read TGTGCCACCATGGGGACTAGCGGGAGTATGGATGAGCAGTTCTTC.

This chain links TRBV7-9 with TRBJ2-3, with 10 bases that match TRBD2. Trimming cost V 3 bases and J 0 bases; bases outside gene matches: 6. Germline V lookup: CDR1 SEHNR, CDR2 FQNEAQ (reference sequence). This CDR3 has 17 amino acids. This CDR3 is CASSLPLAGDSTDTQYF. The CDR3 DNA is TGTGCCAGCAGCTTGCCCCTAGCGGGAGATAGCACAGATACGCAGTATTTT.

The gene calls are TRBV2 and TRBJ1-2; 9 bases match TRBD1. V shed 5 bases, J shed 0 bases, and the junction held 4 bases outside the gene matches. Germline lookup yields CDR1 SNHLY and CDR2 FYNNEI. The CDR3 is 15 residues long. The CDR3 region has the DNA TGTGCCAGCAGTAATTACAGGGGGCCTAACTATGGCTACACCTTC. It codes for CASSNYRGPNYGYTF.

The genes are TRBV19 and TRBJ2-5; the D gene is possibly TRBD2 (6 bases). Trimming took off 3 bases at V and 5 bases at J, with 19 bases between the two ends. The germline V gene encodes CDR1 LNHDA and CDR2 SQIVND (reference sequence). This CDR3 region has 16 residues. This CDR3 is CASSIVGGARSETQYF. The CDR3 coding sequence is TGTGCCAGTAGTATTGTCGGCGGGGCTCGGTCGGAGACCCAGTACTTC.

V is TRBV11-2 and J is TRBJ2-2; TRBD2 is a possible D gene (6 bases). This CDR3 is 15 amino acids long. V was trimmed by 5 bases and J by 2 bases, leaving 12 bases between them. From germline, CDR1 is SGHAT and CDR2 FQNNGV. CDR3: CASSLWDSNTGELFF. DNA for the CDR3: TGTGCCAGCAGCCTCTGGGACTCCAACACCGGGGAGCTGTTTTTT.

This chain joins TRBV28 and TRBJ1-2; the match to TRBD1 covers 11 bases. The CDR3 is made up of 14 amino acids. Germline assignment: CDR1 MDHEN and CDR2 SYDVKM. V shed 6 bases, J shed 4 bases, and the junction held 4 bases outside the gene matches. The CDR3 DNA sequence: TGTGCCAGCAGGCGGACAGGGGGCGCCTATGGCTACACCTTC. Its protein product is CASRRTGGAYGYTF.

The chain employs TRBV11-3 and TRBJ2-5, with D unclear. The CDR3 contains 11 residues. CDR1 is SGHNT, CDR2 YENEEA, per germline. V lost 5 bases to trimming and J lost 3 bases, with 4 bases between them. The CDR3 loop is CASSVKETQYF. CDR3 DNA: TGTGCCAGCAGCGTTAAAGAGACCCAGTACTTC.

This clone was seen just once. The chain is built from TRBV4-1 and TRBJ2-2; D perhaps matches TRBD2 (5 bases). Between the trimmed V and J ends, which lost 4 bases and 5 bases, there was a span of 14 bases. This CDR3 spans 15 amino acids. Germline V lookup: CDR1 MGHRA, CDR2 YSYEKL. The CDR3 loop is CASSRTGVYTGELFF. CDR3 bases: TGCGCCAGCAGCCGTACCGGGGTTTATACCGGGGAGCTGTTTTTT.